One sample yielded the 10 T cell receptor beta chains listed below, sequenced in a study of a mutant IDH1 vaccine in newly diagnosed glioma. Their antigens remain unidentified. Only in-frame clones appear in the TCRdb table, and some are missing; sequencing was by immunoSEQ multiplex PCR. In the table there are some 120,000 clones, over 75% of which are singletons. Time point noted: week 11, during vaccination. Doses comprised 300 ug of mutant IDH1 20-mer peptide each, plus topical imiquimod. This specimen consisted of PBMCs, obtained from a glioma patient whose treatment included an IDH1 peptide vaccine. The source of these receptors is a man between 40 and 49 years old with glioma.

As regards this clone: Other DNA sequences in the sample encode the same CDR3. The CDR3 region has the DNA TGCGCCAGCAGCTTGAGCGGCGGCCAGCCCCAGCATTTT. It is translated as CASSLSGGQPQHF. The chain couples TRBV5-1 to TRBJ1-5; D unclear. The CDR3 totals 13 residues. Germline V gene data show CDR1 as SGHRS and CDR2 as YFSETQ. V was pared by 1 base and J by 7 bases, with 9 bases between. Full variable domain (outside the CDR3, taken from reference TRBV5-1 and TRBJ1-5): KAGVTQTPRYLIKTRGQQVTLSCSPISGHRSVSWYQQTPGQGLQFLFEYFSETQRNKGNFPGRFSGRQFSNSRSEMNVSTLELGDSALYLCASSLSGGQPQHFGDGTRLSIL.

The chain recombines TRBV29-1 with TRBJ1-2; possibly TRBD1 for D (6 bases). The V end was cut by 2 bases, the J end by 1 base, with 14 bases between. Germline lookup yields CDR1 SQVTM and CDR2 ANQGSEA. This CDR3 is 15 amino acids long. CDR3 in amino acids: CSVERGQTLNYGYTF. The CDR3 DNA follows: TGCAGCGTTGAAAGAGGACAGACCCTTAACTATGGCTACACCTTC.

CDR3 bases: TGTGCCAGCAGTCCCAGGGGACTAGTGGGTCTCCATGAGCAGTTCTTC. This encodes CASSPRGLVGLHEQFF. This chain connects TRBV28 to TRBJ2-1; 8 nucleotides line up with TRBD2. The length of the CDR3 is 16 residues. V dropped 5 bases and J dropped 8; count of bases not matched to a gene: 14. CDR1 and CDR2 (germline): MDHEN, SYDVKM.

The CDR3 is CSVGRGDLGWNTEAFF. The CDR3 nucleotides read TGCAGCGTTGGGCGCGGGGACCTAGGGTGGAACACTGAAGCTTTCTTT. V gene TRBV29-1 combines with J gene TRBJ1-1; possible D gene TRBD1, 5 bases. Germline CDR1 is SQVTM and CDR2 is ANQGSEA. The CDR3 sequence is 16 residues long. Between the trimmed V and J ends, which lost 4 bases and 1 base, there was a span of 19 bases.

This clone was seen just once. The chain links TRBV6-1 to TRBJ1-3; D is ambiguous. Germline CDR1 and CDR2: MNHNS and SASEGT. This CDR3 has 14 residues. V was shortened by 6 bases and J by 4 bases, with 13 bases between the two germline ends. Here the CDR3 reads CASSYDGAGNTIYF. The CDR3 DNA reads TGTGCCAGCAGCTACGACGGAGCAGGAAACACCATATATTTT.

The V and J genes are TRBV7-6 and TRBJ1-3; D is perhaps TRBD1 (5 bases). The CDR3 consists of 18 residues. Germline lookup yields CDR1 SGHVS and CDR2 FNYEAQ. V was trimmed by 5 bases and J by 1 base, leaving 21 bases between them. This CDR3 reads CASSRVGGDALSGNTIYF. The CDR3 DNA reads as TGTGCCAGCAGCCGGGTGGGGGGTGACGCCTTATCTGGAAACACCATATATTTT.

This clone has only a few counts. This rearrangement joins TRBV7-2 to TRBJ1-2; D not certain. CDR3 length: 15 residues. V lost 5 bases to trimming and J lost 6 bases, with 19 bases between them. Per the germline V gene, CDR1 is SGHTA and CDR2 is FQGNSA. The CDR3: CASSKILEVSNGYTF. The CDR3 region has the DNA TGTGCCAGCAGCAAGATTTTAGAGGTTTCCAATGGCTACACCTTC.

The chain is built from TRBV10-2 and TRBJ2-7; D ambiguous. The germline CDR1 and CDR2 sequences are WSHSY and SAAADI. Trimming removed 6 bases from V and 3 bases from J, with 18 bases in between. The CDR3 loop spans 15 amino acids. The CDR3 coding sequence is TGCGCCAGCAGGGAAGGACCAGCTACGGGCTACGAGCAGTACTTC. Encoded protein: CASREGPATGYEQYF.

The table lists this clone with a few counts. CDR3 amino acids: CASTTVPHMNTEAFF. In DNA, the CDR3 is TGTGCCAGCACAACGGTTCCTCACATGAACACTGAAGCTTTCTTT. The chain employs TRBV6-1 and TRBJ1-1; no reliable D call. The CDR3 loop spans 15 amino acids. Germline loops: CDR1 MNHNS, CDR2 SASEGT. Trimming took 7 bases from V and 0 from J, leaving 15 bases between them.

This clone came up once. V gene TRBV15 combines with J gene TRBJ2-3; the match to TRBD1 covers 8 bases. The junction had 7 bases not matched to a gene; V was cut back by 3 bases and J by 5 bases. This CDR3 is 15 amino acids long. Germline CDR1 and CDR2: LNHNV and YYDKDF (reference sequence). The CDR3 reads CATSRDRVSVDTQYF. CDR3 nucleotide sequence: TGTGCCACCAGCAGGGACAGGGTCAGTGTAGATACGCAGTATTTT.